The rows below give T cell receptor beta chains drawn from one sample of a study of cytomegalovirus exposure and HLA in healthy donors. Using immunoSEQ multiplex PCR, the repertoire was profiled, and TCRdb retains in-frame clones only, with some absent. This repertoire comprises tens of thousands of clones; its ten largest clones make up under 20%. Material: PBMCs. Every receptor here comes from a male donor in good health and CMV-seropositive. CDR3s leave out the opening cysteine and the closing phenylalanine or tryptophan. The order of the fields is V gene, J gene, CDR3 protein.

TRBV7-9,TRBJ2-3,ASSGPVQGATGDTQY
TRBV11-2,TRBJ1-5,ASSFSGGQPQH
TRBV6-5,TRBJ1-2,ASSYAGQGGGYT
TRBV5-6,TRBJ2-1,ASSQDNEQF
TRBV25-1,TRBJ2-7,ASSDKPDTYYEQY
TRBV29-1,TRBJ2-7,SVETGTYEQY
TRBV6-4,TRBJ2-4,ASSDGAGEGNIQY
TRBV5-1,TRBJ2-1,ASSFGWGSGAYNEQF
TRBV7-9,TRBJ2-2,ASSFKGGLPGELF
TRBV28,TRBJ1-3,ASSSFIRRNERNTIY
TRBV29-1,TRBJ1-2,SVEDVTRENGYT
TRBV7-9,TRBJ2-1,ASTSFGFHEQF
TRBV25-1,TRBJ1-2,ASRGHLYGYT
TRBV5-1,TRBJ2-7,ASSLPGTGGNEQY
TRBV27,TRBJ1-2,ASSLYGGTNYGYT
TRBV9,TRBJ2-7,ASSVGLAVNSYEQY
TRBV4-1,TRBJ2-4,ASSYGGPGNIQY
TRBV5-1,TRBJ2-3,ASSLGAGGGTDTQY
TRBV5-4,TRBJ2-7,ASSQGQGRYEQY
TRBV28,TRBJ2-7,ASSFGLRGYEQY
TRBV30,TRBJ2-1,AWSGTGKVLF
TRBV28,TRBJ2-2,ASTLTGTGELF
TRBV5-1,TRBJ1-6,ASSLGSGPPLH
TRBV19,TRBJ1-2,ASSTTLFLSGDGYT
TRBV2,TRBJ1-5,ASSIWAHQPQH
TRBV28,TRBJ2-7,ASSFVRGQGMPKQY
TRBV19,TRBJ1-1,ASSPDTEAF
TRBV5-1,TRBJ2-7,ASSSGSGDSSYEQY
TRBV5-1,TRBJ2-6,ASSIPGQLGSGANVLT
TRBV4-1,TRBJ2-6,ASSQGTASGANVLT
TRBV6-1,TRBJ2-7,ASISLSDEQY
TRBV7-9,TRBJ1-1,ASFEGVGTEAF
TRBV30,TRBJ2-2,AWSRSSGGELF
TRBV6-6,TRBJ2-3,ASSFPTDTQY
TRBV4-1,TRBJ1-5,ASSDTGGLVQPQH
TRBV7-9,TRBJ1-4,ASRQGPNEKLF
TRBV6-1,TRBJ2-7,ASGQLQGASEQY
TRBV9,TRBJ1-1,ASSVAEDTEAF
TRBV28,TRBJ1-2,ASSDYSLGYT
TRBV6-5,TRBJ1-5,ASSFKLGAPFQH
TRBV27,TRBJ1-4,ASASGGPYEKLF
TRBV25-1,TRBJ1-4,ASSDGTGGNEKLF
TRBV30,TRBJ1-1,AWSVNRATEAF
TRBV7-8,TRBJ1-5,ASREGRGRNQPQH
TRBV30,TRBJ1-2,AWRSGAYGYT
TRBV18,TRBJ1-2,ASSPNLDQESGYT
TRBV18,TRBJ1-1,ASSQGTGGLTEAF
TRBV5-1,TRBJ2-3,ASRAGGANIAQY
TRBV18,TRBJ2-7,ASSQGSSGVSYEQY
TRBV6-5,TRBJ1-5,ASSPGQYSNQPQH
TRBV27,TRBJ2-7,ASSLKTTWSYEQY
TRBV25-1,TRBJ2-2,ASSEWGGADTGELF
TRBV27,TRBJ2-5,ASSPTRLSSNQETQY
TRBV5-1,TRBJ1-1,ASSLAGTGRRAF
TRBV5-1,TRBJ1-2,ASSLADGQGTYGYT
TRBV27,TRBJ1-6,ASSLLGTGGSPLH
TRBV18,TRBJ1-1,ASSPFPRGAMNTEAF
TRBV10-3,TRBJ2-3,AISAPSGGRTDTQY
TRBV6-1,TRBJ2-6,ASSEAESSGANVLT